The rows below give T cell receptor beta chains drawn from one sample of a study of OX40 agonist ivuxolimab in advanced cancers. The method was immunoSEQ multiplex PCR; TCRdb's version includes in-frame clones alone and lacks a portion of them. The table shows 80,000 to 100,000 clones, with about nine tenths occurring only once. This material consisted of CD4+ or CD8+ T cells sorted from blood, taken in a trial of the OX40 agonist ivuxolimab. These receptors came from an adult with an advanced solid tumor such as melanoma, head and neck, liver or kidney cancer. Both conserved end residues are part of each CDR3. D genes are given only for firm matches. Not all rows give a size; the values are once, few, many and, for expanded clones, a class.

J gene	V gene	clone size	D gene	CDR3 protein	CDR3 DNA
TRBJ2-2	TRBV5-5	NA	NA	CASSLLGVGTGELFF	TGTGCCAGCAGCTTGTTGGGAGTGGGTACCGGGGAGCTGTTTTTT
TRBJ2-7	TRBV11-1	NA	TRBD1	CASRLRGGDLYEQYF	TGTGCCAGCAGGCTAAGAGGGGGCGATCTCTACGAGCAGTACTTC
TRBJ2-1	TRBV4-3	NA	TRBD1	CASSHPEAGGFHEQFF	TGCGCCAGCAGCCATCCCGAGGCAGGGGGTTTTCATGAGCAGTTCTTC
TRBJ2-3	TRBV18	NA	NA	CASSGAFTDTQYF	TGTGCCAGCTCAGGAGCATTCACAGATACGCAGTATTTT
TRBJ1-3	TRBV5-4	once	NA	CASSLAGVGTGNTIYF	TGTGCCAGCAGCTTGGCCGGGGTAGGGACTGGAAACACCATATATTTT
TRBJ2-7	TRBV27	NA	TRBD2	CASLAGAFYEQYF	TGTGCCAGTTTAGCGGGAGCCTTCTACGAGCAGTACTTC
TRBJ2-7	TRBV10-3	NA	TRBD2	CAISGGREGPPFYEQYF	TGTGCCATCAGTGGTGGTAGGGAGGGCCCCCCTTTTTACGAGCAGTACTTC
TRBJ2-1	TRBV10-3	NA	TRBD1	CATTEPGQGANEQFF	TGTGCCACCACCGAACCGGGACAGGGGGCCAATGAGCAGTTCTTC
TRBJ2-3	TRBV27	NA	TRBD2	CASSRLADTDTQYF	TGTGCCAGCAGCCGACTAGCGGACACAGATACGCAGTATTTT
TRBJ2-4	TRBV30	NA	TRBD2	CAWSLGTISGGGDIQYF	TGTGCCTGGAGCCTAGGAACGATATCGGGAGGGGGAGACATTCAGTACTTC
TRBJ1-2	TRBV7-2	NA	TRBD1	CASSARQGGGYTF	TGTGCCAGCAGCGCCAGACAGGGAGGTGGCTACACCTTC
TRBJ1-1	TRBV4-1	NA	NA	CASSQRENTEAFF	TGCGCCAGCAGCCAACGAGAAAACACTGAAGCTTTCTTT
TRBJ1-2	TRBV2	NA	NA	CASSEALSGYINYGYTF	TGTGCCAGCAGTGAAGCGCTTTCAGGGTACATTAACTATGGCTACACCTTC
TRBJ2-1	TRBV7-3	NA	NA	CASSAGVKEQFF	TGTGCCAGCAGCGCAGGGGTCAAAGAGCAGTTCTTC
TRBJ1-1	TRBV10-3	once	TRBD1	CAIIGTGGHTEAFF	TGTGCCATCATAGGGACAGGGGGCCACACTGAAGCTTTCTTT
TRBJ2-3	TRBV30	once	NA	CAAQPRQIAQYF	TGTGCTGCCCAACCCCGGCAAATCGCGCAGTATTTT
TRBJ1-1	TRBV7-3	NA	NA	CASSRLRNTEAFF	TGTGCCAGCAGCCGACTAAGAAACACTGAAGCTTTCTTT
TRBJ2-7	TRBV4-3	NA	NA	CASSQTRVSEQYF	TGCGCCAGCAGCCAGACTAGGGTCTCCGAGCAGTACTTC
TRBJ2-7	TRBV5-5	NA	NA	CASSLYRDKSYF	TGTGCCAGCAGCTTGTATCGGGACAAATCATACTTC
TRBJ1-2	TRBV18	NA	TRBD1	CASSRDRGLQNYGYTF	TGTGCCAGCTCAAGGGACAGGGGCCTCCAAAACTATGGCTACACCTTC
TRBJ1-2	TRBV6-5	NA	NA	CASSYAGANYGYTF	TGTGCCAGCAGTTACGCAGGGGCCAACTATGGCTACACCTTC
TRBJ2-5	TRBV7-9	NA	NA	CASSSARSGTQYF	TGTGCCAGCAGCTCAGCACGTTCTGGGACCCAGTACTTC
TRBJ1-4	TRBV9	NA	NA	CASSVEKTGGEEKLFF	TGTGCCAGCAGCGTAGAGAAGACCGGGGGGGAAGAAAAACTGTTTTTT
TRBJ1-3	TRBV6-5	NA	TRBD1	CASSSDRGPGNTIYF	TGTGCCAGCAGTTCGGACAGGGGGCCTGGAAACACCATATATTTT
TRBJ1-2	TRBV4-3	NA	NA	CASSQDRDYGYTF	TGCGCCAGCAGCCAAGACCGGGACTATGGCTACACCTTC
TRBJ2-7	TRBV5-1	NA	TRBD1	CASSLRDSLHEQYF	TGCGCCAGCAGCCTTCGGGACAGCCTCCACGAGCAGTACTTC
TRBJ1-1	TRBV6-1	NA	NA	CASSARIGMNTEAFF	TGTGCCAGCAGTGCCAGGATAGGGATGAACACTGAAGCTTTCTTT
TRBJ2-3	TRBV7-2	NA	NA	CASSSLQGGTDTQYF	TGTGCCAGCAGCTCCCTGCAGGGTGGCACAGATACGCAGTATTTT
TRBJ2-6	TRBV13	NA	NA	CASSSDSGANVLTF	TGTGCCAGCAGCTCCGACTCTGGGGCCAACGTCCTGACTTTC
TRBJ2-1	TRBV11-3	NA	TRBD1	CASSLAGQTYNEQFF	TGTGCCAGCAGCTTAGCGGGACAGACCTACAATGAGCAGTTCTTC
TRBJ2-3	TRBV30	NA	NA	CAWSGRLELYF	TGTGCCTGGAGTGGAAGACTAGAGCTGTATTTT
TRBJ2-7	TRBV5-4	NA	NA	CASSWGPSLEQYF	TGTGCCAGCAGCTGGGGCCCCTCTCTCGAGCAGTACTTC